The 13 T cell receptor beta chains given below trace back to one sample, sequenced in a study of CD8 T cells in Susac syndrome. Random hexamers were used to reverse transcribe about 0.5 to 1 ug of RNA. TCRdb recomputed calls from the immunoSEQ multiplex PCR reads with MiXCR, one row per CDR3 protein. Of under 200,000 distinct CDR3 sequences detected, around 96% appear once; the ten largest clones hold less than 0.15%. The sequenced sample consisted of CD4+ T cells from PBMCs. These receptors were taken from a human donor with Susac syndrome.

This sequence joins TRBV24-1 and TRBJ2-1; possible D gene TRBD2, 5 bases. The CDR3 spans 16 residues. V shed 4 bases and J shed 0 bases, with 12 bases lying between them. Germline CDR1 KGHDR, CDR2 SFDVKD. DNA for the CDR3: TGTGCCACCAGTGACTCGATGGGGAGCTCCTACAATGAGCAGTTCTTC. Translated: CATSDSMGSSYNEQFF.

The V gene is TRBV10-3, the J gene TRBJ2-5; D gene uncertain. Between the trimmed V and J ends, which lost 0 bases and 4 bases, there was a span of 3 bases. This CDR3 spans 12 amino acids. Germline assignment: CDR1 ENHRY and CDR2 SYGVKD. CDR3 protein: CAISESRETQYF. The CDR3 DNA reads as TGTGCCATCAGTGAGTCGAGAGAGACCCAGTACTTC.

This rearrangement joins TRBV28 to TRBJ2-5, with D unclear. The CDR3 consists of 15 residues. V gave up 4 bases and J gave up 2 bases, with 14 bases separating them. Germline assignment: CDR1 MDHEN and CDR2 SYDVKM. The CDR3, as DNA: TGTGCCAGCAGTTCCATGTTACGGCGACAAGAGACCCAGTACTTC. Its translation: CASSSMLRRQETQYF. The full variable domain, with the rest looked up from reference TRBV28 and TRBJ2-5, is DVKVTQSSRYLVKRTGEKVFLECVQDMDHENMFWYRQDPGLGLRLIYFSYDVKMKEKGDIPEGYSVSREKKERFSLILESASTNQTSMYLCASSSMLRRQETQYFGPGTRLLVL.

The rearrangement links TRBV4-1 to TRBJ2-7; D may be TRBD1 (5 bases). Germline V gene lookup returns CDR1 MGHRA and CDR2 YSYEKL. The V end lost 4 bases, the J end lost 0 bases, and 22 bases lay between the germline ends. The CDR3 sequence is 18 residues long. The CDR3 is CASSLETSWGSVSYEQYF. The CDR3, as DNA: TGCGCCAGCAGCCTAGAGACCTCGTGGGGCAGCGTCTCCTACGAGCAGTACTTC.

The chain has TRBV18 and TRBJ2-2; no firm D call. This CDR3 has 18 amino acids. V lost 3 bases and J 0 bases, leaving 17 bases between the germline ends. Germline lookup yields CDR1 KGHSH and CDR2 LQKENI. The CDR3 loop reads CASSPYSSGSANTGELFF. The CDR3 DNA sequence: TGTGCCAGCTCACCTTATAGCTCTGGCTCGGCGAACACCGGGGAGCTGTTTTTT.

V and J are TRBV6-1 and TRBJ2-6; possibly TRBD1 for D (6 bases). Trimming pared 6 bases from V and 0 bases from J, leaving 15 bases between. This CDR3 region has 17 residues. Germline V gene sequence: CDR1 MNHNS, CDR2 SASEGT. The CDR3 sequence: CASSSGAGGSGANVLTF. As DNA, the CDR3 is TGTGCCAGCAGCTCAGGGGCGGGCGGCTCTGGGGCCAACGTCCTGACTTTC.

The sample holds one count of this clonotype. The chain links TRBV3-1 to TRBJ2-1; D not certain. V lost 1 base and J 7 bases, leaving 8 bases between the germline ends. The CDR3 is made up of 13 amino acids. CDR1 LGHDT and CDR2 YNNKEL come from the germline V gene (reference sequence). The CDR3 bases are TGTGCCAGCAGCCAAGTCCGCGGTAATGAGCAGTTCTTC. Translating it yields CASSQVRGNEQFF.

The chain employs TRBV29-1 and TRBJ1-2, with D possibly TRBD1 on 5 matching bases. Germline assignment: CDR1 SQVTM and CDR2 ANQGSEA. This CDR3 comprises 13 residues. V was shortened by 3 bases and J by 4 bases, with 12 bases between the two germline ends. As DNA, the CDR3 is TGCAGCGTTGATCCCATAGGGGCCTATGGCTACACCTTC. The encoded protein is CSVDPIGAYGYTF.

V and J are TRBV2 and TRBJ2-7; D is unresolved. Trimming took off 3 bases at V and 6 bases at J, with 9 bases between the two ends. Germline loops: CDR1 SNHLY, CDR2 FYNNEI. This CDR3 region has 12 residues. The CDR3 DNA is TGTGCCAGCAGTGATTGGTCACGCGAGCAGTACGTC. This translates into CASSDWSREQYV.

The J gene is TRBJ2-5, the V gene TRBV7-8; D perhaps matches TRBD1 (6 bases). CDR1 SGHVS and CDR2 FQNEAQ come from the germline V gene. The V gene lost 2 bases and the J gene lost 5 bases, with 24 bases spanning the gap. The CDR3 covers 18 residues. CDR3 loop: CASSLSRGGPTAGETQYF. The CDR3 region has the DNA TGTGCCAGCAGCTTATCCAGGGGCGGGCCAACCGCCGGGGAGACCCAGTACTTC.

The chain recombines TRBV20-1 with TRBJ2-4; D perhaps matches TRBD1 (6 bases). The germline V gene encodes CDR1 DFQATT and CDR2 SNEGSKA (reference sequence). The CDR3 consists of 15 residues. Trimming took 3 bases from V and 9 from J, leaving 21 bases between them. The CDR3 spells CSARTLEQGLSIQYF. CDR3 DNA: TGCAGTGCTAGGACCCTCGAACAGGGCTTGAGCATTCAGTACTTC.

Comments on this clonotype: The junction shows a germline mismatch at one end, possibly a read error. The chain combines TRBV5-4 with TRBJ1-4, with a tentative D call TRBD1 (5 bases). Germline values: CDR1 SGHNT, CDR2 YYREEE (reference sequence). The CDR3 is 15 amino acids. CDR3 coding DNA: TGTGCCAGCGGCTTCACACCAGGGAGTAATGAAAAACTGTTTTTT. The encoded protein is CASGFTPGSNEKLFF.

This rearrangement joins TRBV30 to TRBJ1-1; D is possibly TRBD1 (5 bases). The V end lost 7 bases, the J end lost 11 bases, and 14 bases lay between the germline ends. Germline CDR1 and CDR2: GTSNPN and SVGIG (reference sequence). CDR3 length equals 10 residues. The CDR3 protein is CALLLGRAFF. CDR3 bases: TGTGCCTTACTACTGGGGCGGGCTTTCTTT. Using reference TRBV30 and TRBJ1-1 for the parts outside the CDR3, the full variable domain is SQTIHQWPATLVQPVGSPLSLECTVEGTSNPNLYWYRQAAGRGLQLLFYSVGIGQISSEVPQNLSASRPQDRQFILSSKKLLLSDSGFYLCALLLGRAFFGQGTRLTVV.